Listed below are T cell receptor beta chains from one sample, sequenced in a study of breast tumors, draining lymph nodes, adjacent tissues. MiXCR, applied by TCRdb to the multiplex PCR reads, yields one record per CDR3 protein. Seen here are 250,000 or so distinct CDR3 sequences, over 30% observed once, and the top ten hold under 1.2%. Sequences were obtained from axillary lymph node tissue. The source of these receptors is a female donor with breast cancer. Some clones in this sample may be carry-over from other donors' samples. CDR3s include the opening cysteine and the closing phenylalanine or tryptophan. A D gene is named only where the DNA matches it firmly. Clone size is not always given. Where it is, it says once, few, many or a class for expanded clones.

DNA,CDR3,D,J,size,V
TGTGCCAGCAGCTTAGCGGCAGCTTCCTACGAGCAGTACTTC,CASSLAAASYEQYF,.,TRBJ2-7,many,TRBV7-9
TGCAGCGTTACCATCGGACAGGGGAGGGGAGAGACCCAGTACTTC,CSVTIGQGRGETQYF,TRBD1,TRBJ2-5,many,TRBV29-1
TGTGCCACCAGTGAAAGTAGCGGGAGGGCCGGTAATGAGCAGTTCTTC,CATSESSGRAGNEQFF,TRBD2,TRBJ2-1,many,TRBV24-1
TGTGCCACAAGAAGGAGGGCGAACACCGGGGAGCTGTTTTTT,CATRRRANTGELFF,.,TRBJ2-2,many,TRBV2
TGCAGTGCTAGGGCCTCGGGGAACGCTGAAGCTTTCTTT,CSARASGNAEAFF,.,TRBJ1-1,once,TRBV20-1
TGTGCCAGCAGTGAATGGGCCAACGTCCTGACTTTC,CASSEWANVLTF,.,TRBJ2-6,.,TRBV2
TGTGCCAGCAGTTTCGCGCTTGCAGGGGAGAATGAGCAGTTCTTC,CASSFALAGENEQFF,.,TRBJ2-1,few,TRBV12-3/TRBV12-4
TGTGCCTACCGCGCCATGGGGGGTTCCTACGAGCAGTACTTC,CAYRAMGGSYEQYF,.,TRBJ2-7,many,TRBV5-8
TGTGCCAGCAGTTACTCGAGGGCTTCTGGAAACACCATATATTTT,CASSYSRASGNTIYF,.,TRBJ1-3,many,TRBV6-5
TGTGCCAGCAGTTTAAGGACAGGAGCGTTCTATGGCTACACCTTC,CASSLRTGAFYGYTF,TRBD1,TRBJ1-2,many,TRBV12-3/TRBV12-4
TGCAGTGCTAGTCTGGACAAACACCCCTATGGCTACACCTTC,CSASLDKHPYGYTF,.,TRBJ1-2,.,TRBV20-1
TGTGCCAGCAGCCCCCGGACTGGCGGGTACGAGCAGTACTTC,CASSPRTGGYEQYF,.,TRBJ2-7,many,TRBV7-2
TGTGCCAGCAGCCTCTCGGCTCTTTATCGGAGCCAACACGAGCAGTTCTTC,CASSLSALYRSQHEQFF,.,TRBJ2-1,.,TRBV7-3
TGCGCCAGCAGCCAAGTCGGGGCAGGAACGGCCGAGACCCAGTACTTC,CASSQVGAGTAETQYF,.,TRBJ2-5,.,TRBV4-1
TGTGCCAGCAGTGAACCCAGGCCCCCTAATTCACCCCTCCACTTT,CASSEPRPPNSPLHF,.,TRBJ1-6,many,TRBV6-4
TGTGCCAGTAGCCCATGGGGGGGGACTAGCGGAAACTACGAGCAGTACTTC,CASSPWGGTSGNYEQYF,TRBD2,TRBJ2-7,many,TRBV19
TGTGCCAGCAGACCCGGACAGGTTCCGAATTCACCCCTCCACTTT,CASRPGQVPNSPLHF,TRBD1,TRBJ1-6,many,TRBV2
TGTGCGGAGGGGGGGAGGGAGACCCAGTACTTC,CAEGGRETQYF,.,TRBJ2-5,.,TRBV30
TGTGCCAGTGAACTCGGGGCCAATCAGCCCCAGCATTTT,CASELGANQPQHF,.,TRBJ1-5,many,TRBV19
TGTGCCAGCAGCTTACGGTCCCGAAAGGCGGAGACCCAGTACTTC,CASSLRSRKAETQYF,.,TRBJ2-5,many,TRBV11-3
TGTGCCAGCAGCTCCCAGGATGAGCAGTTCTTC,CASSSQDEQFF,.,TRBJ2-1,many,TRBV7-9
TGTGCCAGCAGTTTATCGGGGGAGTACGGCCACACCTTC,CASSLSGEYGHTF,.,TRBJ1-2,.,TRBV28
TGCAGTGCTGGAAAGGGGGTACAGGGGACTCAGCCCCAGCATTTT,CSAGKGVQGTQPQHF,TRBD1,TRBJ1-5,.,TRBV20-1
TGCAGTGCTGTTACAGGGCCCACTGAAGCTTTCTTT,CSAVTGPTEAFF,.,TRBJ1-1,.,TRBV20-1
TGTGCCATCCCTTCTTATCGATACAATGAGCAGTTCTTC,CAIPSYRYNEQFF,.,TRBJ2-1,many,TRBV7-9
TGTGCCAGCAGTTACTCGAGCGACAGGGCAGATACGCAGTATTTT,CASSYSSDRADTQYF,TRBD1,TRBJ2-3,few,TRBV6-2/TRBV6-3
TGCAGTGCTTCCGACAGGACTGGAAACACCATATATTTT,CSASDRTGNTIYF,.,TRBJ1-3,many,TRBV20-1
TGTGCCAGCCAGGGTGGGAGTAGCGGGATTACAGATACGCAGTATTTT,CASQGGSSGITDTQYF,TRBD2,TRBJ2-3,many,TRBV2
TGCAGCTCCAGTTTGGGGGAGGGGGAGGCCGGGGAGCTGTTTTTT,CSSSLGEGEAGELFF,.,TRBJ2-2,.,TRBV29-1
TGTGCCAGCACCGGAGACCCCTCCTACAATGAGCAGTTCTTC,CASTGDPSYNEQFF,.,TRBJ2-1,many,TRBV7-2
TGTGCCAGCAGCACCCCGATGGGGGGGAACAATCAGCCCCAGCATTTT,CASSTPMGGNNQPQHF,.,TRBJ1-5,.,TRBV6-1
TGTGCCAGCAGCGCGTCCCTAGCGGGAGCTTCCTACGAGCAGTACTTC,CASSASLAGASYEQYF,TRBD2,TRBJ2-7,many,TRBV7-2
TGTGCCAGTAGTATGTTTGGTGGGAGAATTCAGTACTTC,CASSMFGGRIQYF,.,TRBJ2-4,.,TRBV19
TGTGCCAGCAGCTTAGTTGCTAGCGGAAAGCAGTATTTT,CASSLVASGKQYF,TRBD2,TRBJ2-3,many,TRBV11-3
TGTGCCAGCAGCCAAGAGGGGACAGGGTATGGCTACACCTTC,CASSQEGTGYGYTF,TRBD1,TRBJ1-2,many,TRBV11-3
TGTGCCAGCAGCGGTTCATACAGGATCTCCTACGAGCAGTACTTC,CASSGSYRISYEQYF,.,TRBJ2-7,many,TRBV9
TGTGCCGATAAGGGGGGGGAGTCCTACAATGAGCAGTTCTTC,CADKGGESYNEQFF,.,TRBJ2-1,many,TRBV7-8
TGTGCCAGCCTACAGGGCCCTAATGAAAAACTGTTTTTT,CASLQGPNEKLFF,.,TRBJ1-4,many,TRBV10-3
TGTGCCAGCAGCCGGACGGCCCTATACGAGCAGTACTTC,CASSRTALYEQYF,.,TRBJ2-7,.,TRBV6-1
TGTGCCAGCAGTTTAGCCCTAGCGGGCCTCAATGAGCAGTTCTTC,CASSLALAGLNEQFF,TRBD2,TRBJ2-1,.,TRBV27
TGTGCCAGCAGTTTACCGGCCGATACGCAGTATTTT,CASSLPADTQYF,.,TRBJ2-3,.,TRBV28
TGTGCCAGCAGCTTAGGGACAGCACCTTACAATGAGCAGTTCTTC,CASSLGTAPYNEQFF,TRBD1,TRBJ2-1,.,TRBV5-6
TGCGCCAGCAGCTCCCAGGGGGGTACCTACGAGCAGTACTTC,CASSSQGGTYEQYF,.,TRBJ2-7,many,TRBV5-1
TGTGCCAGCAGCGAAGGACAGGGGATCCCAGATACGCTGTATTTT,CASSEGQGIPDTLYF,TRBD1,TRBJ2-3,.,TRBV7-9
TGTGCCAGCGGCGTTAGGGGAACAGGGGTCGGACAAGAGACCCAGTACTTC,CASGVRGTGVGQETQYF,TRBD1,TRBJ2-5,many,TRBV6-5
TGTGCCAGCAGCTCGGTTGGGGGTGCCGCCGGGGAGCTGTTTTTT,CASSSVGGAAGELFF,.,TRBJ2-2,.,TRBV7-3
TGTGCCAGCAGCTTGCCGGCCGACTTTTTCTATGGCTACACCTTC,CASSLPADFFYGYTF,.,TRBJ1-2,many,TRBV5-6
TGTGCCACCAGCAGAGTCGGGAGGAACACTGAAGCTTTCTTT,CATSRVGRNTEAFF,.,TRBJ1-1,.,TRBV15
TGTGCCAGCAGCTGGACACTAGCGGGAGGGGGTATGGAGACCCAGTACTTC,CASSWTLAGGGMETQYF,TRBD2,TRBJ2-5,many,TRBV5-8